The 19 T cell receptor beta chains below were found in one sample sequenced in a study of blood T cell repertoires in COVID-19. The data were produced by immunoSEQ multiplex PCR, yet TCRdb's version contains in-frame clones alone and is incomplete. This table has approximately 83,000 clones, approximately 86% appearing once. The sequenced sample was peripheral blood. These receptor sequences come from a man aged 50 to 60 with acute or convalescent COVID-19.

The V and J genes are TRBV6-2 or TRBV6-3 and TRBJ2-1; 11 bases agree with TRBD2. Germline V gene data show CDR1 as MNHEY and CDR2 as SVGEGT. Unmatched junction bases numbered 6, after V lost 5 bases and J lost 3 bases. The CDR3 is 16 amino acids. DNA for the CDR3: TGTGCCAGCAGTCTACTAGCGGGAGCTAACTACAATGAGCAGTTCTTC. Translating gives CASSLLAGANYNEQFF.

CDR3 sequence (DNA): TGTGCCAGCAGTTACTCTAGCGGGATTGAAGGCGATGAGCAGTTCTTC. It specifies CASSYSSGIEGDEQFF. The chain joins TRBV6-5 to TRBJ2-1; TRBD2 agrees at 8 bases. V lost 0 bases to trimming and J lost 8 bases; unmatched junction nucleotides: 9. Germline CDR1 and CDR2: MNHEY and SVGAGI. The CDR3 sequence is 16 residues long.

This sequence joins TRBV6-5 and TRBJ1-2; D might be TRBD1 (5 bases). In germline, CDR1 is MNHEY, CDR2 SVGAGI. The CDR3 covers 15 residues. Between the trimmed V and J ends, which lost 2 bases and 4 bases, there was a span of 14 bases. Here the CDR3 reads CASSYAREDGYGYTF. The CDR3 DNA follows: TGTGCCAGCAGTTACGCCAGGGAGGATGGCTATGGCTACACCTTC.

V is TRBV9 and J is TRBJ2-1, with 11 nucleotides matching TRBD1. V shed 4 bases and J 8 bases; nucleotides not matched to a gene: 5. Germline V gives CDR1 SGDLS, CDR2 YYNGEE. This CDR3 has 14 amino acids. CDR3 nucleotide sequence: TGTGCCAGCAGCTCCGGGACAGGGGGTGATGAGCAGTTCTTC. It yields the protein CASSSGTGGDEQFF.

The chain is built from TRBV30 and TRBJ1-4; the D is unclear. This CDR3 region has 14 residues. CDR1 and CDR2 from the germline V gene are GTSNPN and SVGIG (reference sequence). V shed 4 bases and J shed 6 bases, with 15 bases lying between them. CDR3 coding DNA: TGTGCCTGGACCGCTAGTGCATCGGATGAAAAACTGTTTTTT. Its protein product is CAWTASASDEKLFF. Complete variable domain (other parts from reference TRBV30 and TRBJ1-4): SQTIHQWPATLVQPVGSPLSLECTVEGTSNPNLYWYRQAAGRGLQLLFYSVGIGQISSEVPQNLSASRPQDRQFILSSKKLLLSDSGFYLCAWTASASDEKLFFGSGTQLSVL.

The chain combines TRBV24-1 with TRBJ2-7, with 11 nucleotides matching TRBD2. V trimming: 4 bases; J trimming: 6 bases; junction bases outside the gene matches: 7. The CDR3 extends over 15 amino acids. Germline CDR1 is KGHDR and CDR2 is SFDVKD. Written as DNA, the CDR3 is TGTGCCACCAGTGAGGGCACTAGCGGGAGAGGCGAGCAGTACTTC. Its translation is CATSEGTSGRGEQYF.

This clone was found many times. The gene calls are TRBV4-3 and TRBJ1-6; 9 bases align to TRBD1. CDR3 length: 15 amino acids. Unmatched junction bases numbered 5, after V lost 0 bases and J lost 11 bases. Per the germline V gene, CDR1 is LGHNA and CDR2 is YSLEER. The CDR3 nucleotides are TGCGCCAGCAGCCAAGATGGGACAGGGCTGACACCCCTCCACTTT. It translates to CASSQDGTGLTPLHF.

The rearrangement joins TRBV14 to TRBJ1-6; TRBD1 aligns across 8 bases. J gave up 7 bases and V 7 bases, and 6 bases lay outside the gene matches. From germline, CDR1 is SGHDN and CDR2 FVKESK. The CDR3 length is 14 residues. CDR3 sequence reads: CASTRTGKNSPLHF. The DNA for the CDR3 is TGTGCCAGCACCAGGACAGGGAAAAATTCACCCCTCCACTTT.

Turning to this clone: An end of the junction differs from the germline gene, which may be a read error. V gene TRBV6-4 combines with J gene TRBJ1-2; D may be TRBD1 (5 bases). CDR3 length equals 11 residues. Germline V gene data show CDR1 as MRHNA and CDR2 as SNTAGT. CDR3 sequence: CASSAAGPAAF. DNA of the CDR3: TGTGCCAGCAGTGCGGCAGGGCCCGCTGCCTTC.

This clone appeared a few times. The chain has TRBV27 and TRBJ1-4, with D perhaps matching TRBD1 (6 bases). Trimming removed 5 bases at V and 6 bases at J, with 10 bases between. Germline lookup yields CDR1 MNHEY and CDR2 SMNVEV (reference sequence). The CDR3 contains 13 residues. In nucleotides, the CDR3 is TGTGCCAGCAGTACAGGGTCCCATGAAAAACTGTTTTTT. It translates to CASSTGSHEKLFF.

The gene calls are TRBV2 and TRBJ1-4; 8 bases fit TRBD1. CDR1 is SNHLY, CDR2 FYNNEI, per germline. V dropped 5 bases and J dropped 7; count of bases not matched to a gene: 9. This CDR3 has 15 amino acids. The CDR3 loop is CASSTHTGGSEKLFF. The CDR3 DNA reads as TGTGCCAGCAGTACCCATACAGGGGGTAGTGAAAAACTGTTTTTT.

The rearrangement joins TRBV5-6 to TRBJ2-1, with 11 bases that match TRBD2. The junction had 3 bases not matched to a gene; V was cut back by 5 bases and J by 5 bases. The CDR3 contains 14 residues. From germline, CDR1 is SGHDT and CDR2 YYEEEE. The CDR3 DNA reads TGTGCCAGCAGTCTAGCGGGGGGCCACAATGAGCAGTTCTTC. Translated: CASSLAGGHNEQFF.

The chain recombines TRBV18 with TRBJ2-2; 7 bases match TRBD2. The CDR3 covers 14 residues. Germline CDR1 KGHSH, CDR2 LQKENI. V was pared by 3 bases and J by 5 bases, with 3 bases of the junction left unmatched. Here the CDR3 DNA reads TGTGCCAGCTCACCCACCGGGAGGACCGGGGAGCTGTTTTTT. Its protein is CASSPTGRTGELFF.

The V gene is TRBV7-9, the J gene TRBJ2-5; the match to TRBD2 covers 11 bases. J was trimmed by 5 bases and V by 2 bases; bases with no gene match: 4. This CDR3 spans 15 amino acids. Per the germline V gene, CDR1 is SEHNR and CDR2 is FQNEAQ (reference sequence). The CDR3 bases are TGTGCCAGCAGCTTACTGACTAGCGGGGCGGAGACCCAGTACTTC. Translating it yields CASSLLTSGAETQYF.

This chain joins TRBV9 and TRBJ1-2; tentatively, D is TRBD1 (5 bases). There are 14 residues in the CDR3. V lost 1 base, J lost 8 bases, and 15 bases lay in between. Germline CDR1 SGDLS, CDR2 YYNGEE. CDR3 in DNA: TGTGCCAGCAGCGTATTCGGGCAGGGTGGAGGCTACACCTTC. Amino acids: CASSVFGQGGGYTF.

This chain joins TRBV19 and TRBJ1-4; 8 bases are a match to TRBD1. Trimming removed 7 bases from V and 7 bases from J; junction bases left unmatched: 17. CDR1 and CDR2 from the germline V gene are LNHDA and SQIVND (reference sequence). There are 17 residues in the CDR3. The CDR3 is CASIPRGPDRVLEKLFF. The CDR3 region has the DNA TGTGCCAGTATCCCAAGAGGTCCGGACAGGGTTCTTGAAAAACTGTTTTTT. Together with reference TRBV19 and TRBJ1-4, the CDR3 gives the full variable domain: DGGITQSPKYLFRKEGQNVTLSCEQNLNHDAMYWYRQDPGQGLRLIYYSQIVNDFQKGDIAEGYSVSREKKESFPLTVTSAQKNPTAFYLCASIPRGPDRVLEKLFFGSGTQLSVL.

The chain employs TRBV10-1 and TRBJ2-5; D perhaps matches TRBD1 (6 bases). Per the germline V gene, CDR1 is WNHNN and CDR2 is SYGVQD (reference sequence). Trimming took 4 bases from V and 5 from J, leaving 14 bases between them. The CDR3 is 14 residues long. The CDR3 spells CASSVPGHEETQYF. CDR3 nucleotides: TGCGCCAGCAGTGTCCCGGGACATGAGGAGACCCAGTACTTC.

V and J are TRBV7-2 and TRBJ1-1, with 7 positions matching TRBD1. The J segment lost 4 bases and the V segment lost 1 base, leaving 3 bases of the junction unmatched. The CDR3 is made up of 14 amino acids. The germline V gene has CDR1 SGHTA and CDR2 FQGNSA. In DNA, the CDR3 is TGTGCCAGCAGCTTAGGGGCAGGGGGCACTGAAGCTTTCTTT. It encodes CASSLGAGGTEAFF.

The rearrangement joins TRBV25-1 to TRBJ1-2; possible D gene TRBD1, 5 bases. This CDR3 has 13 residues. Germline V lookup: CDR1 MGHDK, CDR2 SYGVNS. Trimming cost V 6 bases and J 4 bases, with 12 bases left between them. The CDR3 bases are TGTGCCAGCAGGCCACAGGAACCCTATGGCTACACCTTC. Translation: CASRPQEPYGYTF.